This T cell receptor beta chain was retrieved from a study of identifying expanded T cells in peripheral blood. Sequenced by immunoSEQ multiplex PCR; TCRdb stores in-frame clones only, minus some. The sample has under 100,000 clones, more than 75% seen once. During the collection period, no donor immune events like infections were recorded. A remark on this clone: What it recognizes is unknown.

V was pared by 1 base and J by 6 bases, with 4 bases of the junction left unmatched. This CDR3 comprises 15 residues. Germline V gives CDR1 LGHNT, CDR2 FRNRAP. General study points: Variance in clone template counts between roughly two-week samples significantly increased with total template count across all healthy donors. Differentially abundant clones: 0.95 to 1.5 between replicates, about 15 at 2 to 3 weeks, 19 to 20 at four.

V is TRBV12-5 and J is TRBJ2-2; 8 bases are a match to TRBD1. The TCR comes from a person aged 18-70 years in good health. The sample taken for sequencing was blood. CDR3 coding DNA: TGTGCTAGTGGTTTGGGACAGGGGCGGCCCGGGGAGCTGTTTTTT. Translated, it gives CASGLGQGRPGELFF.